A single T cell receptor beta chain is shown here with its context. The data derive from a study of blood T cell repertoires in COVID-19. About the study: Acute and convalescent COVID-19 specimens originated in the United States, Italy and Spain. T cells, B-cell-depleted T cells, or PBMCs provided the cDNA or gDNA that served as material.

Per the original data handling: Estimation of nucleated cell counts relied on the amplification of reference gene primers. TCRdb's table, derived via immunoSEQ multiplex PCR, lists solely in-frame clones and lacks some. The DNA was the basis for D and trimming; V, J and clone size are from that table. The sample yields roughly 56,000 clones, over 75% seen once. The CDR3 length is 15 residues. This rearrangement joins TRBV21-1 to TRBJ1-3; TRBD1 is taken as the D call from the table, unchecked against the DNA. TRBV21-1 is a documented pseudogene. Source material: peripheral blood. The TCR was taken from a man aged 45-65 years with active COVID-19. This chain's CDR3 is CASSKVHSSGNTIYF. CDR3 in DNA: TGTGCCAGCAGCAAAGTGCACAGCTCTGGAAACACCATATATTTT.